Below, 5 T cell receptor beta chains from the same sample are listed, as sequenced in a study of blood T cell repertoires in COVID-19. Using immunoSEQ multiplex PCR, the repertoire was profiled, and TCRdb retains in-frame clones only, with some absent. The sample includes 15,000 or so clones, roughly 85% of them seen just once. Specimen: peripheral blood. The receptors here all came from a human donor in a cohort sampled during active COVID-19.

The chain uses TRBV7-9 and TRBJ1-1; TRBD1 aligns across 7 bases. The CDR3 has 14 residues. The germline V gene has CDR1 SEHNR and CDR2 FQNEAQ (reference sequence). J gave up 2 bases and V 4 bases, and 4 bases lay outside the gene matches. CDR3 DNA: TGTGCCAGCAGCTGGGGACAGTTAAACACTGAAGCTTTCTTT. Translation gives CASSWGQLNTEAFF.

This clone was observed a few times. The chain joins TRBV2 to TRBJ2-1, with D maybe TRBD1 (6 bases). The germline gives CDR1 SNHLY, CDR2 FYNNEI. V lost 7 bases and J 5 bases, leaving 12 bases between the germline ends. CDR3 length equals 13 residues. CDR3 sequence (DNA): TGTGCCAGCACTCCGGACAGAGACAATGAGCAGTTCTTC. As protein: CASTPDRDNEQFF.

The chain employs TRBV11-3 and TRBJ2-6, with D perhaps TRBD2 (6 bases). Trimming removed 5 bases at V and 0 bases at J, with 14 bases between. The CDR3 spans 17 residues. Germline V gene sequence: CDR1 SGHNT, CDR2 YENEEA. This chain's CDR3 is CASSPGTDPSGANVLTF. The CDR3 DNA follows: TGTGCCAGCAGCCCAGGGACTGATCCCTCTGGGGCCAACGTCCTGACTTTC.

The CDR3 loop is CASSPTLAGAGGNEQFF. The DNA for the CDR3 is TGTGCCAGCTCACCGACTTTAGCGGGAGCCGGGGGCAATGAGCAGTTCTTC. The chain uses TRBV18 and TRBJ2-1, with 9 bases lining up with TRBD2. V shed 3 bases and J 6 bases; nucleotides not matched to a gene: 12. The CDR3 loop spans 17 amino acids. Germline values: CDR1 KGHSH, CDR2 LQKENI.

The rearrangement uses TRBV14 and TRBJ2-2, with 7 bases identical to TRBD2. J was trimmed by 8 bases and V by 4 bases; bases with no gene match: 13. CDR3 length equals 16 residues. Germline V gives CDR1 SGHDN, CDR2 FVKESK. This chain's CDR3 is CASSRTRGGARGELFF. In nucleotides, the CDR3 is TGTGCCAGCAGCCGTACTCGCGGGGGTGCCAGGGGGGAGCTGTTTTTT.